The sample holds a few counts of the clone carrying this T cell receptor beta chain. Trimming took 4 bases from V and 2 from J, leaving 9 bases between them. The CDR3 totals 13 residues. Constant-region reverse primers amplified full-length variable regions, followed by semi-nested Nested Universal Primer A PCR. TCRdb reprocessed the 5' RACE reads via MiXCR and lists one record per CDR3 protein. The sample yields about 40,000 distinct CDR3 sequences, under 20% seen once. This clonotype was sampled from a female donor with breast cancer. The specimen was naive CD4+ T cells sorted from a lymph node. Subset here: naive CD4+ T cells, CD4+CD45RA+CD25-. The chain joins TRBV12-3 or TRBV12-4 to TRBJ2-7, with D maybe TRBD2 (5 bases). The CDR3 coding sequence is TGTGCCAGCAGTTACGAGGGCCCCTACGAGCAGTACTTC. It specifies CASSYEGPYEQYF.